The 7 T cell receptor beta chains below were found in one sample sequenced in a study of cytomegalovirus exposure and HLA in healthy donors. The PCR had 60 Vbeta and 13 Jbeta primers. The protocol was immunoSEQ multiplex PCR, while the TCRdb copy is restricted to in-frame clones and leaves out a portion. This table has some 150,000 clones, about four fifths appearing once. Sequencing input: PBMCs. All receptors derive from a woman aged 50 to 60 in good health and CMV-seronegative.

This clone occurred a few times. CDR3: CASSLGLAGVYEQFF. In DNA, the CDR3 is TGTGCCAGCAGCTTAGGACTAGCGGGAGTGTATGAGCAGTTCTTC. The chain links TRBV7-2 to TRBJ2-1; 12 bases align to TRBD2. CDR1 and CDR2 (germline): SGHTA, FQGNSA. The CDR3 length is 15 residues. J gave up 8 bases and V 1 base, and 3 bases lay outside the gene matches.

This chain links TRBV9 with TRBJ1-2; the D gene is possibly TRBD1 (5 bases). This CDR3 has 16 residues. The germline CDR1 and CDR2 sequences are SGDLS and YYNGEE. V lost 4 bases and J 4 bases, leaving 20 bases between the germline ends. CDR3 residues: CASSRGGRRDGYGYTF. The CDR3 nucleotides are TGTGCCAGCAGCCGAGGTGGGAGGCGGGACGGCTATGGCTACACCTTC.

The rearrangement joins TRBV18 to TRBJ2-2; the D is unclear. The CDR3 contains 15 residues. V was trimmed by 3 bases and J by 0 bases, leaving 8 bases between them. The germline V gene encodes CDR1 KGHSH and CDR2 LQKENI. This chain's CDR3 is CASSPLLANTGELFF. The CDR3 coding sequence is TGTGCCAGCTCACCCCTTCTAGCGAACACCGGGGAGCTGTTTTTT.

This rearrangement joins TRBV9 to TRBJ1-2; the D gene is possibly TRBD1 (6 bases). The germline V and J ends were trimmed by 7 bases and 8 bases, with 12 bases remaining between them. This CDR3 has 11 amino acids. Germline CDR1 is SGDLS and CDR2 is YYNGEE. The CDR3 DNA reads as TGTGCCAGCGGACAGCCCTCCGGCTACACCTTC. Its translation: CASGQPSGYTF.

This clone has just one count. The chain recombines TRBV4-3 with TRBJ1-5, with no clear D. The ends were cut back, 0 bases at V and 4 bases at J, with 10 bases in the middle. CDR3 length equals 15 residues. Germline assignment: CDR1 LGHNA and CDR2 YSLEER. The CDR3: CASSQDGQDNQPQHF. The CDR3 coding sequence is TGCGCCAGCAGCCAAGACGGCCAGGATAATCAGCCCCAGCATTTT.

The rearrangement links TRBV5-6 to TRBJ1-4, with D possibly TRBD1 on 6 matching bases. The CDR3 covers 16 residues. Germline loops: CDR1 SGHDT, CDR2 YYEEEE. Trimming left V 2 bases short and J 0 bases short, with 11 bases between. As DNA, the CDR3 is TGTGCCAGCAGCTTAGGGGACAATGCAACTAATGAAAAACTGTTTTTT. It yields the protein CASSLGDNATNEKLFF.

The V and J genes are TRBV30 and TRBJ2-7, with D possibly matching TRBD1 (6 bases). The CDR3 is made up of 14 amino acids. Trimming left V 0 bases short and J 5 bases short, with 14 bases between. Germline V lookup: CDR1 GTSNPN, CDR2 SVGIG (reference sequence). The CDR3 here is CAWSVGRGWDEQYF. CDR3 DNA sequence: TGTGCCTGGAGTGTCGGCAGGGGTTGGGACGAGCAGTACTTC.